This T cell receptor (beta chain) derives from a study of cytomegalovirus exposure and HLA in healthy donors (TCRdb year 2017). About the investigation overall: In an earlier analysis of 450 to 750 of the donors, about 270 Gb of sequence data and about 110 million unique TCR beta sequences from 180 million or so T cells were reported. In addition to the first cohort of about 650 subjects, a separate validation cohort of over 90 different subjects was used. The study was designed to test whether signatures of past pathogen exposure could be identified by cataloging public T cell receptors. The study used immunosequencing to profile the T cell repertoires of approximately 650 subjects and linked those repertoires to cytomegalovirus serostatus. In a later analysis, previously published TCR beta repertoires from about 640 donors were re-analyzed and high-resolution HLA genotyping was added so that TCR occurrence patterns could be studied. Among about 360 genotyped donors of the cohort, an average of about 240,000 unique TCR beta nucleotide sequences were sequenced per donor, about a sixth of them non-productive. Donor age, sex, ethnicity and CMV serostatus were compiled alongside the repertoire data. Typing coverage differed by locus: A, B, C, DRB1 and DQB1 were typed in roughly 629-640 donors, DQA1 in about 560, DPA1 in some 570, and DPB1 in 472. Of the 300 to 450 genotyped donors, 75% to 85% were placed in the genetic ancestry cluster associated with self-reported Caucasian donors. All discovery cohort repertoires had been generated using a single sequencing platform. Class I and class II HLA loci were covered by the typing at four-digit resolution. An early release covering roughly 640 HLA-typed donors comprised 250 to 350 gigabases of sequencing data and approximately 85 million unique TCR sequences. In the later analysis, no new phenotypic data were used to find candidate immune exposures; instead, reliance was placed on TCR beta sequences and their occurrence across donors. Roughly five DR-DQ haplotypes were handled as single units for association and clustering because linkage in the cohort was strong. An earlier analysis of 587 of the donors used high-throughput TCR beta sequencing to judge whether each TCR beta V gene segment behaved as functional or pseudogenic. Genome-wide SNP genotypes for about 60% of the roughly 670 donors were used in a later genetic analysis, which treated that subset as a discovery cohort. To predict cytomegalovirus infection status, the study combined high-throughput TCR immunosequencing, statistical association of individual TCRs with disease status, and machine learning.

Libraries were built with the immunoSEQ multiplex PCR assay. For the multiplex PCR, a mixture combining 60 forward primers for TCR Vbeta segments and 13 reverse primers for TCR Jbeta segments was used. The CDR3 region of rearranged TCR beta genes was amplified from genomic DNA with a multiplex PCR assay. On the Illumina HiSeq System, the amplified TCR beta libraries were sequenced as 87-base-pair reads. Turning to the authors' computational methods: A later analysis tallied 75 million to 85 million unique TCR beta chains across the approximately 670 repertoires, and some 10 million of those chains were shared by two or more donors. A nearest-neighbor algorithm error-corrected the raw reads and collapsed the reads into unique sequences, merging closely related sequences to remove PCR and sequencing errors. To assign V, D and J gene segments, CDR3 sequences were aligned to IMGT reference sequences. For a sequence to be retained, a match of at least six nucleotides was required to both a V gene segment and a J gene segment. Rearrangements were classified as productive when the CDR3 lacked stop codons and remained in frame with V and J, and all other rearrangements were classified as non-productive. Following IMGT convention, CDR3 was defined as the stretch from the second conserved V-encoded cysteine up to the conserved J-encoded phenylalanine. Sequences without an unambiguous match to a single V gene segment were excluded from the earlier analysis of 450 to 650 of the donors. In an earlier analysis of approximately 560 of the donors, a V segment was called functional when productive rearrangements were above 56.7%, and segregating when the standard deviation between donors exceeded 5%. A statistical classification framework was built to diagnose cytomegalovirus status from the catalog of TCR beta chain sequences. A later analysis assigned V and J genes by comparing TCR nucleotide sequences with IMGT/GENE-DB human TR gene sequences. In a later analysis, CDR3 sequences and most-parsimonious VDJ recombination scenarios were assigned using the TCRdist pipeline. In a later analysis, every TCR beta chain was defined by the combination of its CDR3 amino acid sequence and its V-gene family, and reads without a unique V-gene family were dropped. As a way to deal with suspected cross-contamination and a sequencing artifact, a later analysis dropped nearly 600 nucleotide sequences that were highly shared and had low generation probability. For each public chain, a later analysis derived a clonal expansion index from normalized ranks of inferred template counts within each repertoire. A later analysis computed generation probabilities with a VDJ recombination model fitted to out-of-frame rearrangements, and checked the results against IGoR. Hypergeometric tests were used in a later analysis to score TCR-TCR, TCR-HLA and TCR-CMV co-occurrence, with a repertoire-size bias correction applied to the TCR pairs. To estimate false discovery rates, a later analysis permuted the HLA or CMV assignments 20 times. In a later analysis, co-occurring TCRs were grouped using DBSCAN, with TCRdist sequence similarity added in when clustering inside HLA-allele-positive subsets. Repertoires with fewer than 30,000 or more than 120,000 public chains, plus five repertoires with anomalous nucleotide sharing, were excluded from co-occurrence clustering. This is the immuneACCESS table as TCRdb keeps it, with only in-frame sequences that have V and J called. A part of the clones is gone; compared with another copy, unresolved V genes explain less than half, and the rest is unexplained. V and J calls and clone size are copied from that table; D and trimming were computed from the DNA. In this sample the table shows about 140,000 clones, around 75% of which occur a single time. 1.5% to 2% of the sample is taken by the ten largest.

The cohort comprised under 700 healthy bone marrow donors. Cohort members were all nominally healthy when sampled, although unrecorded immune exposures were likely present. The donor was CMV seronegative and was included in the group of 352 seronegative cohort members. A peripheral blood sample was collected from each donor, and TCR beta sequencing was performed on peripheral blood mononuclear cells. Genomic DNA extraction from the blood cell samples was performed with the Qiagen DNeasy Blood Extraction Kit. Note on this clone: No cognate antigen has been identified for it. Base qualities are not provided; no much larger clone lies one nucleotide away.

From cysteine to phenylalanine, the CDR3 is 15 amino acids long. Only the CDR3 part of the read is kept: 45 bases, read in frame from the first base. The germline V gene encodes CDR1 MDHEN and CDR2 SYDVKM. From V the trimming removes 5 bases and from J it removes 3 bases, while the gene matches leave 7 bases of the junction unaccounted for. Points the paper makes about the study in general: Correlated functional status among segregating V segments might be attributable to linkage disequilibrium, but an unknown experimental factor could not be ruled out. According to a later analysis, parvovirus B19, influenza, CMV and Epstein-Barr virus appeared linked to several top co-occurrence clusters. An association between a missense DCLRE1C variant and V-gene and J-gene trimming of TCR beta chains was found in a later genetic analysis and replicated in an independent cohort. The 87-base-pair reads could not distinguish some IMGT-functional V segments, including TRBV6-2 and TRBV6-3, so those segments were excluded. In a later genetic analysis, fewer N-insertions in productive TCRs were reported among donors in an Asian-associated ancestry cluster than the roughly 640-donor mean. Some 15 rarely observed V segments, including chromosome 9 orphons, were excluded from the earlier analysis of a few hundred of the donors because counts were too low. When HLA alleles, especially DR and DQ, strongly co-occurred, attributing TCR associations to individual alleles was difficult. According to a later analysis, TCR association rates differed among HLA loci, with DRB1 alleles showing the most associated TCRs and HLA-C alleles showing the fewest. A group of highly shared sequence variants was considered likely to be a technical artifact of the sequencing pipeline. The classifier was reported to diagnose cytomegalovirus status with high specificity and sensitivity in both the original and validation cohorts. In an earlier analysis of approximately 590 of the donors, most TCR beta V segments appeared in productive rearrangements about 90% or about 30% of the time, broadly matching IMGT annotations. In a later analysis, some 18,000 TCR beta sequences were associated with specific HLA alleles at a false discovery rate of 0.05. In the study, 150 to 200 TCR beta chains were listed as associated with cytomegalovirus. Because HLA typing was unavailable for some donors at each locus, only the typed subset was used in association tests. The only immune exposure information available for the cohort was CMV serostatus. A later analysis found that most CMV-associated TCR beta chains appeared HLA-restricted, with HLA associations seemingly driven largely by CMV exposure. Most TCR sequences were seen in very few donors, while some public TCRs were found in many individuals. The cohort was sequenced for TCR beta chains only, and without alpha or paired-chain data the features that could be detected were limited. In a later analysis, HLA-associated TCR beta chains were found to be more clonally expanded and to have lower generation probabilities than equally common non-associated chains. A further reported finding was that TCR beta sequences accurately predicted the HLA-A and HLA-B alleles for most subjects in the first cohort. The authors suggested that the approach could potentially be extended to other disease states and immunological phenotypes. Sequencing depth was assumed to be roughly uniform across donors in the presence/absence analyses, though that assumption may not hold. In vitro tests confirmed that a few of the cytomegalovirus-associated TCR beta chains recognize cytomegalovirus antigens.

The TCR sequence derives from a woman aged 30 to 39 in good health and CMV-seronegative. The source material was PBMCs. The chain joins TRBV28 to TRBJ1-5, with 7 middle bases fitting TRBD1. The DNA sequence is TGTGCCAGCAGTCGTGATGACAGGGACAATCAGCCCCAGCATTTT. The translation is CASSRDDRDNQPQHF.